This TCR beta chain appears in the sequencing data of a study of shared clonotypes between healthy human individuals. Germline trimming cut 5 bases from V and 3 bases from J; bases unmatched to any gene: 3. CDR1 is MGHRA and CDR2 is YSYEKL in the germline V gene. The CDR3 totals 14 residues. Sequencing used immunoSEQ multiplex PCR; TCRdb keeps in-frame clones, though not all of them. Among more than 550,000 clones listed, 72% were seen once. The genes are TRBV4-1 and TRBJ2-5; 10 bases align to TRBD2. Sequencing was carried out using memory CD4+ T cells sorted from blood. Stated subset: CD45RA-negative fraction. The source of this sequence is a woman in her thirties in good health. The CDR3 nucleotides read TGCGCCAGCAGCAGTACTAGCGGGAAAGAGACCCAGTACTTC. Translation gives CASSSTSGKETQYF.